This T cell receptor (beta chain) came from a study of shared clonotypes between healthy human individuals. Trimming cost V 6 bases and J 5 bases, with 22 bases left between them. The length of the CDR3 is 16 residues. CDR1 and CDR2 (germline): SGHRS, YFSETQ. With unsorted samples, genomic DNA was obtained from some 100 million PBMCs. As regards this clone: Its antigen remains unknown.

The assay was run at deep level. Measured with immunoSEQ multiplex PCR; TCRdb has only the in-frame clones, and not every one. The sample has 97,000 or so clones, approximately 51% seen once. Study-level findings and limits: The diversity represented, both genetic and in exposure history, was limited by few donors.

The chain recombines TRBV5-1 with TRBJ2-3; TRBD2 is a possible D gene (6 bases). The clonotype was recovered from a woman between 35 and 50 years old in good health. Some clones in this sample may be carry-over from other donors' samples. What was sequenced was PBMCs. Here the CDR3 DNA reads TGCGCCAGCACCCCGGGACTCCAGCCCGGGGTAGATACGCAGTATTTT. Amino acids: CASTPGLQPGVDTQYF.